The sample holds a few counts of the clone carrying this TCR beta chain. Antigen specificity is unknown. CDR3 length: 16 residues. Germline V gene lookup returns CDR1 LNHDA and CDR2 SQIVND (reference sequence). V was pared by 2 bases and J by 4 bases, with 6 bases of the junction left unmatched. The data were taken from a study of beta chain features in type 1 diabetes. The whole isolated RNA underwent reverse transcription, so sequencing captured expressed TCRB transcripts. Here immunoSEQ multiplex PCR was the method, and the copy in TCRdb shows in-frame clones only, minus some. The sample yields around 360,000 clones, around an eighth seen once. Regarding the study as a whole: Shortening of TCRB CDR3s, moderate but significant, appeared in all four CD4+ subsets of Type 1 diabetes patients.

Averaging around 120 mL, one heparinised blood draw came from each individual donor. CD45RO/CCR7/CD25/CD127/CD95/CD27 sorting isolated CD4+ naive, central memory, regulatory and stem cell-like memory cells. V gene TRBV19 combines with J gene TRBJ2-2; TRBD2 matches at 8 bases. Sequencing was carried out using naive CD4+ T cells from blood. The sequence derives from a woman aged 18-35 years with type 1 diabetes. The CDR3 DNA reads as TGTGCCAGTAGTATATCGGCGGGGGGAACCACCGGGGAGCTGTTTTTT. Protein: CASSISAGGTTGELFF.